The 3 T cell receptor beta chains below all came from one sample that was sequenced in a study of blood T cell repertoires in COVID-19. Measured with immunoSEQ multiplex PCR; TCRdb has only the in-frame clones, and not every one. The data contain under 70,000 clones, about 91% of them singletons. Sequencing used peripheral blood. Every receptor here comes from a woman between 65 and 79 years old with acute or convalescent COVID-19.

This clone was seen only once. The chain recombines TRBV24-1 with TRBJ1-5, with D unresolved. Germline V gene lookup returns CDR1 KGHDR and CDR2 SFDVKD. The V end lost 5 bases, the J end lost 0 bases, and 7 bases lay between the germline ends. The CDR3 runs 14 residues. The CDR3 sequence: CATSAANSNQPQHF. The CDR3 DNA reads TGTGCCACCAGTGCTGCGAATAGCAATCAGCCCCAGCATTTT.

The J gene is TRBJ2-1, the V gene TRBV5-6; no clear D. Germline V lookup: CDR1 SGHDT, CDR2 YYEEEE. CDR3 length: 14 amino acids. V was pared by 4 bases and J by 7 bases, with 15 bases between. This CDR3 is CASSPSKPRNEQFF. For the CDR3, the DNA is TGTGCCAGCAGCCCTTCTAAACCACGTAATGAGCAGTTCTTC. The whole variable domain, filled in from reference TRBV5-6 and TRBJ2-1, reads DAGVTQSPTHLIKTRGQQVTLRCSPKSGHDTVSWYQQALGQGPQFIFQYYEEEERQRGNFPDRFSGHQFPNYSSELNVNALLLGDSALYLCASSPSKPRNEQFFGPGTRLTVL.

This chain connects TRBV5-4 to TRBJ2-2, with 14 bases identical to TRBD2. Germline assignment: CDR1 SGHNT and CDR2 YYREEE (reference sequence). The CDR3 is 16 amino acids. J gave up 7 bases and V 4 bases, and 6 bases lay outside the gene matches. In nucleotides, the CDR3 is TGTGCCAGCAGCACGGGACTAGCGGGAGTTATCGGGGAGCTGTTTTTT. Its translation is CASSTGLAGVIGELFF.